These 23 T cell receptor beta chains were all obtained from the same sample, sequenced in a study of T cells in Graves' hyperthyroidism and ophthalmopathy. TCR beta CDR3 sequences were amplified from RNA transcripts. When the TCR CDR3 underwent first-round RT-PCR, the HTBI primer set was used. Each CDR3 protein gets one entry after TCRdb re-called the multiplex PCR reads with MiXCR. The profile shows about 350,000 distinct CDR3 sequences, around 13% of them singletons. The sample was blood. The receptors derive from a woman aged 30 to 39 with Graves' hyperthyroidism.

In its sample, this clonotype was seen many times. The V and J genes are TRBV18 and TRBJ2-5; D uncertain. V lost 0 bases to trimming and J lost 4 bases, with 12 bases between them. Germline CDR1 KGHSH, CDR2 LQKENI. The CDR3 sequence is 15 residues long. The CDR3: CASSPPNWRGETQYF. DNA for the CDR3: TGTGCCAGCTCACCACCTAACTGGCGCGGAGAGACCCAGTACTTC.

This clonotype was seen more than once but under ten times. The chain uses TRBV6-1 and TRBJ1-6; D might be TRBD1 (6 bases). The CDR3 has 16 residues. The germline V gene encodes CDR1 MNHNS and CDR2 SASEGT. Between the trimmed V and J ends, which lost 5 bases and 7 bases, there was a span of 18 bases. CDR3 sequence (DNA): TGTGCCAGCAGTCCCCCGGGAGGGGGGGTCAATTCACCCCTCCACTTT. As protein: CASSPPGGGVNSPLHF.

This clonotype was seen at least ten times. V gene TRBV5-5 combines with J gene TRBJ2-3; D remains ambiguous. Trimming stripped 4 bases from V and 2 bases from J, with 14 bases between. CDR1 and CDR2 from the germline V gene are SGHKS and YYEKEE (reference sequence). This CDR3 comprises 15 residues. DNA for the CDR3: TGTGCCAGCAGCACCTCGGGCGGATCCACAGATACGCAGTATTTT. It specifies CASSTSGGSTDTQYF. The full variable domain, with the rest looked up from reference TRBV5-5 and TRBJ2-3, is DAGVTQSPTHLIKTRGQQVTLRCSPISGHKSVSWYQQVLGQGPQFIFQYYEKEERGRGNFPDRFSARQFPNYSSELNVNALLLGDSALYLCASSTSGGSTDTQYFGPGTRLTVL.

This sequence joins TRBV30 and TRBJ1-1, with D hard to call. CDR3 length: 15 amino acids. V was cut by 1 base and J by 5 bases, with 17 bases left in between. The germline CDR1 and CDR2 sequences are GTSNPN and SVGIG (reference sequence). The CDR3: CAWSADRGRGTEAFF. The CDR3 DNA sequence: TGTGCCTGGAGTGCCGACCGGGGTAGAGGAACTGAAGCTTTCTTT.

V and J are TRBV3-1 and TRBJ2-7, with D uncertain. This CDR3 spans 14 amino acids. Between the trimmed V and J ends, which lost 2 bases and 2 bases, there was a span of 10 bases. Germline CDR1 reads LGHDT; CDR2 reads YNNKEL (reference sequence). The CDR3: CASSQSLETYEQYF. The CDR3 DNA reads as TGTGCCAGCAGCCAATCTCTAGAGACCTACGAGCAGTACTTC.

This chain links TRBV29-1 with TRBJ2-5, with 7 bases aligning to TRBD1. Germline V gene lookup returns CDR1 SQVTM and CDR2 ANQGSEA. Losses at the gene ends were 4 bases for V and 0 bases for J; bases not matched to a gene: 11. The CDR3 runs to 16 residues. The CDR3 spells CSVGGRGQANQETQYF. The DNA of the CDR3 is TGCAGCGTTGGCGGCCGTGGACAGGCCAACCAAGAGACCCAGTACTTC.

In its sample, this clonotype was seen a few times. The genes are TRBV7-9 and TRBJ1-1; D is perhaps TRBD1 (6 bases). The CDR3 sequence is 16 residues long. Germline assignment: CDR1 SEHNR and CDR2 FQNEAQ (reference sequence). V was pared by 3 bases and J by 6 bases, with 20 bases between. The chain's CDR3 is CASSFRASHRAPEAFF. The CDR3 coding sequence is TGTGCCAGCAGCTTTCGGGCCTCGCACAGGGCCCCTGAAGCTTTCTTT.

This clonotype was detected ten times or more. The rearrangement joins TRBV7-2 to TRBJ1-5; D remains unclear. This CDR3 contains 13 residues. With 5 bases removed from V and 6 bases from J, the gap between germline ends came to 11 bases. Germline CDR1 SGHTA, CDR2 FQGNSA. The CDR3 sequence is CASSRLPFQPQHF. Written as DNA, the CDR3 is TGTGCCAGCAGCCGTTTGCCGTTTCAGCCCCAGCATTTT.

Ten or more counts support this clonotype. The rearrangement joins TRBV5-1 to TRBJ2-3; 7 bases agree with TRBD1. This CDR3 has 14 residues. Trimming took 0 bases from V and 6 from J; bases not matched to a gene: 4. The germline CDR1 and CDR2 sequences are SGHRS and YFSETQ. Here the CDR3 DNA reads TGCGCCAGCAGCTTGGGACAGGGAAGCGATACGCAGTATTTT. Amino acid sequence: CASSLGQGSDTQYF.

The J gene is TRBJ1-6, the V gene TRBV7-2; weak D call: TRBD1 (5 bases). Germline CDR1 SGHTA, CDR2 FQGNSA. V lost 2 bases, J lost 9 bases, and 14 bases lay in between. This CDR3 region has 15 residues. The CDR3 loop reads CASSLLGADLSPLHF. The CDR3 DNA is TGTGCCAGCAGCTTATTAGGGGCTGACCTTTCACCCCTCCACTTT.

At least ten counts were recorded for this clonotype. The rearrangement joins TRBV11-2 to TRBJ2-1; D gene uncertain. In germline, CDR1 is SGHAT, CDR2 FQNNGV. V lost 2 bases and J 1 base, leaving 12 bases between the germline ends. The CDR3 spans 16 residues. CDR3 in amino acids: CASSLSSRRSYNEQFF. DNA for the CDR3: TGTGCCAGCAGCTTAAGTTCGCGCCGTTCCTACAATGAGCAGTTCTTC.

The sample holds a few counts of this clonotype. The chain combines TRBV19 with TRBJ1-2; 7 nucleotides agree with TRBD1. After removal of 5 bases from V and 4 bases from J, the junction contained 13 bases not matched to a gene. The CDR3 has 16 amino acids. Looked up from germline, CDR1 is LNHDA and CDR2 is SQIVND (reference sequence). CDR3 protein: CASSPPLDRLRYGYTF. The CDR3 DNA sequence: TGTGCCAGTAGTCCTCCTCTGGACAGGTTGCGCTATGGCTACACCTTC.

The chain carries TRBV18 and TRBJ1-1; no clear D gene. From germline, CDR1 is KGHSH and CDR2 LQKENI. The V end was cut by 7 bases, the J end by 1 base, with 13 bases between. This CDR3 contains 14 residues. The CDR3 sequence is CASFTGLQNTEAFF. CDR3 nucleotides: TGTGCCAGCTTCACCGGACTCCAGAACACTGAAGCTTTCTTT.

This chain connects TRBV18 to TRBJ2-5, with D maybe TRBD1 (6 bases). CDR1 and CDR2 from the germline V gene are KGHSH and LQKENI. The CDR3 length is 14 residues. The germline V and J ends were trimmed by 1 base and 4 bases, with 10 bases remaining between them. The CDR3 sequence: CASSPQGVRETQYF. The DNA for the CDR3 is TGTGCCAGCTCACCACAGGGGGTCCGAGAGACCCAGTACTTC.

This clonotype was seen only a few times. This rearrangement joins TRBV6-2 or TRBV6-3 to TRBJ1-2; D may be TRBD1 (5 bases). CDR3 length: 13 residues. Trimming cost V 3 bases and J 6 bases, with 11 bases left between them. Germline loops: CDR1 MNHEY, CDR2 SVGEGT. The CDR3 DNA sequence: TGTGCCAGCAGTTATTTGGGGACGGATGGCTACACCTTC. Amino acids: CASSYLGTDGYTF.

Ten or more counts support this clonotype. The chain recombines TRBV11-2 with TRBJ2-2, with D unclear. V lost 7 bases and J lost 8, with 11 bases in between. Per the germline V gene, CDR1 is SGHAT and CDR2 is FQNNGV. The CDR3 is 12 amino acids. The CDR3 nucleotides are TGTGCCAGCAACCTCCTCGTTGGGGAGCTGTTTTTT. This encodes CASNLLVGELFF. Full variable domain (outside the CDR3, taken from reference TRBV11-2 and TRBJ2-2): EAGVAQSPRYKIIEKRQSVAFWCNPISGHATLYWYQQILGQGPKLLIQFQNNGVVDDSQLPKDRFSAERLKGVDSTLKIQPAKLEDSAVYLCASNLLVGELFFGEGSRLTVL.

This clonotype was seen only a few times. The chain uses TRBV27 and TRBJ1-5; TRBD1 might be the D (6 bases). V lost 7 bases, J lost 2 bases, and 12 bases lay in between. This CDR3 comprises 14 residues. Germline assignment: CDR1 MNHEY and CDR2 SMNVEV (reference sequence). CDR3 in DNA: TGTGCCAGCACGACAGGTAGAGGCAATCAGCCCCAGCATTTT. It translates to CASTTGRGNQPQHF.

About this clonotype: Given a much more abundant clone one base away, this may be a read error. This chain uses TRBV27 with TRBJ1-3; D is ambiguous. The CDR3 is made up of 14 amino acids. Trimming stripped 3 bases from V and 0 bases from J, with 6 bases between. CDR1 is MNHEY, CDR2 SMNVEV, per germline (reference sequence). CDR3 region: CASSLSRSGNTIYF. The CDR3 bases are TGTGCCAGCAGTTTGTCCCGCTCTGGAAACACCATATATTTT.

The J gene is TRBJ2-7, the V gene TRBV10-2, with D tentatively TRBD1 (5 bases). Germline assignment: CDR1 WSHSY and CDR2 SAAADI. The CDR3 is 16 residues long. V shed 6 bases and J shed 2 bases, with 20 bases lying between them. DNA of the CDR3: TGCGCCAGCAGGATAAATGGACAACCTAATACCTACGAGCAGTACTTC. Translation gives CASRINGQPNTYEQYF.

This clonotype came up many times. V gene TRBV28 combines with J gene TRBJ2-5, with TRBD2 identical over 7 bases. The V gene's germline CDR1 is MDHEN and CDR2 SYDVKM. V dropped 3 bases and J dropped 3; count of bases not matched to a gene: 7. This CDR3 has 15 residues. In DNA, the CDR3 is TGTGCCAGCAGTTTCTTTCTAGCGGAAGAAGAGACCCAGTACTTC. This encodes CASSFFLAEEETQYF.

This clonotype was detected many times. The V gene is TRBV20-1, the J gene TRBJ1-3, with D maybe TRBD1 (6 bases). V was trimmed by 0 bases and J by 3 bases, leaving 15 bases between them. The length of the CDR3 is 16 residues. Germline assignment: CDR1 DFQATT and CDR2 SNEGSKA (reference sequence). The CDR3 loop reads CSARDPRGGNGNTIYF. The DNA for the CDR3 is TGCAGTGCTAGAGATCCCCGAGGGGGGAATGGAAACACCATATATTTT.

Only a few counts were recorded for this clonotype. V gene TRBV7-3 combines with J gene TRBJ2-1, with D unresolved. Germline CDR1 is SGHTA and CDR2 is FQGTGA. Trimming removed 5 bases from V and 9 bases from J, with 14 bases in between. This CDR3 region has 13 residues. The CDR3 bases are TGTGCCAGCAGCCTAAATATAGTGCGTGAGCAGTTCTTC. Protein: CASSLNIVREQFF.

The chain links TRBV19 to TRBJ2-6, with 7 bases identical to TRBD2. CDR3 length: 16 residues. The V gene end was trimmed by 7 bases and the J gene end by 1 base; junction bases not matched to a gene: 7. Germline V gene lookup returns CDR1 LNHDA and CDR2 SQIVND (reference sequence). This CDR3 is CASNPRGDSGANVLTF. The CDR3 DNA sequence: TGTGCCAGTAACCCTCGGGGGGATTCTGGGGCCAACGTCCTGACTTTC.